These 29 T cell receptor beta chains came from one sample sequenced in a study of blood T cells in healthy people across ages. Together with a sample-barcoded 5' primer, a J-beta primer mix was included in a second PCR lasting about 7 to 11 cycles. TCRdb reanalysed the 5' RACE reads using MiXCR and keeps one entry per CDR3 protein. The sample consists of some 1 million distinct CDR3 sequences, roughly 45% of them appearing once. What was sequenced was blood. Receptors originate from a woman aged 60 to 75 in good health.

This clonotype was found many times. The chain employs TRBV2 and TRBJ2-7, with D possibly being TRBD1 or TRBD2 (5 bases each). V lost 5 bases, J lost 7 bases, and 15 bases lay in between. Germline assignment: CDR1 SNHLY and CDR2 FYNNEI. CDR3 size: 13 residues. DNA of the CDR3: TGTGCCAGCAGTACAAACCGGGGCTGGGAGCAGTACTTC. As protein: CASSTNRGWEQYF.

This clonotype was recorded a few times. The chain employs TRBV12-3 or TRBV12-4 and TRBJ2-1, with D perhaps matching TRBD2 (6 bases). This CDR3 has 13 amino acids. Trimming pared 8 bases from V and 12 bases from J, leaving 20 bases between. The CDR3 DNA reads TGTGCCAGCGGCTCCCTGGCCAGGCGGGGGCAGTTCTTC. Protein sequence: CASGSLARRGQFF.

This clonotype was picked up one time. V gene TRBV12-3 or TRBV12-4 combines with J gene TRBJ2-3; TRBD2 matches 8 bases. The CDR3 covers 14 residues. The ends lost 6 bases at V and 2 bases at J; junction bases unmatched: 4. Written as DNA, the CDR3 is TGTGCCAGCAGGAGACTAGCGATCACAGATACGCAGTATTTT. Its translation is CASRRLAITDTQYF.

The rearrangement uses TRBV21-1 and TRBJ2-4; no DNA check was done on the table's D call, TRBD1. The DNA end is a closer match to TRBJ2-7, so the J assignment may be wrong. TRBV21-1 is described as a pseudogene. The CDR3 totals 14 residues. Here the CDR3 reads CASGNSGMSYEQYF. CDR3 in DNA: TGTGCCAGCGGGAATAGCGGGATGTCCTACGAGCAGTACTTC.

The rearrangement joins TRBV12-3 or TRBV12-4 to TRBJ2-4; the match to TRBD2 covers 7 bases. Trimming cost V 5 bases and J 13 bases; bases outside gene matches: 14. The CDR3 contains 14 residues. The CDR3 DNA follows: TGTGCCAGCAGTGTCGGGGCGGGAGATAGGGAGCAGTACTTC. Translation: CASSVGAGDREQYF.

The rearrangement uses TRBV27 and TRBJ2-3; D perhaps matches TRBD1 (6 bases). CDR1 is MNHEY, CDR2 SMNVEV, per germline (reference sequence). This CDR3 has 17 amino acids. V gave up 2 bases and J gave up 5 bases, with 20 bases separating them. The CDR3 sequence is CASSLKPPGVGGDTQYF. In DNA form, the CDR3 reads TGTGCCAGCAGTTTAAAGCCCCCAGGGGTAGGTGGAGATACGCAGTATTTT.

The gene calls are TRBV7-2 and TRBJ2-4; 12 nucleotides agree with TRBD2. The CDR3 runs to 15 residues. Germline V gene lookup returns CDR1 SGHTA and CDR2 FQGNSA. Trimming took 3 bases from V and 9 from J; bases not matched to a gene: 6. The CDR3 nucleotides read TGTGCCAGCAGCTTGGACCGGACTAGCGGGACCATTCAGTACTTC. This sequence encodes CASSLDRTSGTIQYF.

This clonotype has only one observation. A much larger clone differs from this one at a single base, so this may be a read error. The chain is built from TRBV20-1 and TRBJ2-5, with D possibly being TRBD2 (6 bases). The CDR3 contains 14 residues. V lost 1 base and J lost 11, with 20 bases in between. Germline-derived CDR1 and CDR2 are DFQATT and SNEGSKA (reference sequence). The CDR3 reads CSARAGVGPNEQYF. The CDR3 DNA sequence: TGCAGTGCTAGAGCGGGAGTGGGCCCCAATGAGCAGTACTTC.

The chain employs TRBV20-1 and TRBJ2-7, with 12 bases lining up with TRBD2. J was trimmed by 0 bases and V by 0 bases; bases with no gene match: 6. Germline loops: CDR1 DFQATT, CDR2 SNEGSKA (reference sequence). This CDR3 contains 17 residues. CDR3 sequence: CSARDAGLAGPSYEQYF. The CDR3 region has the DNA TGCAGTGCTAGAGATGCCGGACTAGCGGGGCCCTCCTACGAGCAGTACTTC.

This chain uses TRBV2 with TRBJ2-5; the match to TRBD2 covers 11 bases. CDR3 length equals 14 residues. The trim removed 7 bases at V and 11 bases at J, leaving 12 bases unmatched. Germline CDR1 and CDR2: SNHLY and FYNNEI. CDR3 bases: TGTGCCAGCAAATTTAGCCTAGCGGGAGGTGAGCAGTACTTC. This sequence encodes CASKFSLAGGEQYF.

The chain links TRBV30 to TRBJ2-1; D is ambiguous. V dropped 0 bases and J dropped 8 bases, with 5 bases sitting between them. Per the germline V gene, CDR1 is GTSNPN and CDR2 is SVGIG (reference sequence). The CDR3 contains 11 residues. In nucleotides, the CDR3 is TGTGCCTGGAGTGTATCCCATGAGCAGTTCTTC. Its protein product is CAWSVSHEQFF.

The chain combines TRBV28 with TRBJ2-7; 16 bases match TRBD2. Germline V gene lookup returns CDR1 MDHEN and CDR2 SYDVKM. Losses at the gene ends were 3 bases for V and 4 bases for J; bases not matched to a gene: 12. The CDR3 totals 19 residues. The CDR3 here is CASSFPSSGTSGRGYEQYF. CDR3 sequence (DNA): TGTGCCAGCAGTTTCCCCTCGTCGGGGACTAGCGGGAGGGGATACGAGCAGTACTTC.

The CDR3 protein is CASSPGLLGEQFF. CDR3 bases: TGTGCCAGCAGCCCCGGACTACTAGGGGAGCAGTTCTTC. The chain joins TRBV3-1 to TRBJ2-1; a weak D match, TRBD2 (6 bases). CDR1 is LGHDT and CDR2 is YNNKEL in the germline V gene (reference sequence). V was pared by 4 bases and J by 10 bases, with 14 bases between. The CDR3 is 13 residues long.

The CDR3 region is CASSQQRAGINQPQHF. The CDR3 coding sequence is TGTGCCAGCAGTCAACAGCGTGCGGGGATTAATCAGCCCCAGCATTTT. V is TRBV27 and J is TRBJ1-5, with D unresolved. Germline assignment: CDR1 MNHEY and CDR2 SMNVEV (reference sequence). The CDR3 length is 16 residues. Trimming pared 5 bases from V and 4 bases from J, leaving 18 bases between.

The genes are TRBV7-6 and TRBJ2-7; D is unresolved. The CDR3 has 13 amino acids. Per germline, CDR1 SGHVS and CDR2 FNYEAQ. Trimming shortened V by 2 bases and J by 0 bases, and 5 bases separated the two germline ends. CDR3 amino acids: CASSLILSYEQYF. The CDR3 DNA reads TGTGCCAGCAGCTTAATTCTCTCCTACGAGCAGTACTTC.

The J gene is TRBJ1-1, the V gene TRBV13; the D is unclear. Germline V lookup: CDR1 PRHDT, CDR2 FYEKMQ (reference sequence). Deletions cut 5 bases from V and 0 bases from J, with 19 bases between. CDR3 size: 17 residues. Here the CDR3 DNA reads TGTGCCAGCAGCCAACTCTTTGAGGAACTCATGAACACTGAAGCTTTCTTT. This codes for CASSQLFEELMNTEAFF.

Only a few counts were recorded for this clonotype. The chain's CDR3 is CASSLEGHDRETQYF. DNA for the CDR3: TGTGCCAGCAGTTTAGAAGGGCACGACCGAGAGACCCAGTACTTC. V is TRBV27 and J is TRBJ2-5; D unclear. Germline CDR1 is MNHEY and CDR2 is SMNVEV (reference sequence). The CDR3 contains 15 residues. V was shortened by 2 bases and J by 4 bases, with 14 bases between the two germline ends.

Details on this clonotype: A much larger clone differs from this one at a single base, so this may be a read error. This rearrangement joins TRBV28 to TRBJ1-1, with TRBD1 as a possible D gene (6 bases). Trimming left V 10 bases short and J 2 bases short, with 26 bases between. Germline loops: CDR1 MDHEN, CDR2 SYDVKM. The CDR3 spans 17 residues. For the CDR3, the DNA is TGTGCCAACAGCGTCTCCCGAGTCAGGGGAGGAAACACTGAAGCTTTCTTT. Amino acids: CANSVSRVRGGNTEAFF.

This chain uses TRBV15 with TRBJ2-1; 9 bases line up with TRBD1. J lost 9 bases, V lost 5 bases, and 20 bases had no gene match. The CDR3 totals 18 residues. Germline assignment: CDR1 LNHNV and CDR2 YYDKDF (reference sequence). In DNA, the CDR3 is TGTGCCACCAGCGGTGGGACAGGGAAGGGTCCGTTTCTCAGTGAGCAGTTCTTC. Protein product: CATSGGTGKGPFLSEQFF. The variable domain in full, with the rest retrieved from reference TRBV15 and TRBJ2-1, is DAMVIQNPRYQVTQFGKPVTLSCSQTLNHNVMYWYQQKSSQAPKLLFHYYDKDFNNEADTPDNFQSRRPNTSFCFLDIRSPGLGDTAMYLCATSGGTGKGPFLSEQFFGPGTRLTVL.

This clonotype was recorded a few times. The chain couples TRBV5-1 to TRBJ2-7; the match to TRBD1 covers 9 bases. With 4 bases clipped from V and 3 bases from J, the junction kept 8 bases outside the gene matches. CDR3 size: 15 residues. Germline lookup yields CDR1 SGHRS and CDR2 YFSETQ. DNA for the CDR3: TGCGCCAGCAGCGGCGGGACAGGGTCGGTCTACGAGCAGTACTTC. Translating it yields CASSGGTGSVYEQYF.

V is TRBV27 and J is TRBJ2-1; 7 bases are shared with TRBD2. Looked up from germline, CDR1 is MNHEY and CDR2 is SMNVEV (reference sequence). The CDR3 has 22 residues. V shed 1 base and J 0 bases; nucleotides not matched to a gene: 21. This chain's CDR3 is CASSLFLGFGGGRTFSYNEQFF. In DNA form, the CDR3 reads TGTGCCAGCAGTTTATTTTTGGGTTTTGGCGGCGGGAGAACATTCTCCTACAATGAGCAGTTCTTC.

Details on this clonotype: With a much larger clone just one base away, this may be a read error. CDR3 DNA sequence: TGCGCCAGCAGCTTGGAAGGGGCAGCCTGCGGGTACGGCTACACCTTC. It yields the protein CASSLEGAACGYGYTF. This chain connects TRBV5-1 to TRBJ1-2; a weak D match, TRBD1 (5 bases). Trimming stripped 0 bases from V and 8 bases from J, with 20 bases between. CDR1 and CDR2 from the germline V gene are SGHRS and YFSETQ. The CDR3 sequence is 16 residues long.

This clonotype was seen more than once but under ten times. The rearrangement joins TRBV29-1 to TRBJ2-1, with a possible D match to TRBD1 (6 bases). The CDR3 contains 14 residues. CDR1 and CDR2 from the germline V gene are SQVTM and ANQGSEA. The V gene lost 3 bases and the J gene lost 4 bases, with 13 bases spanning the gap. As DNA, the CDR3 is TGCAGCGTTGAGGCCCGGACAGTTTACAATGAGCAGTTCTTC. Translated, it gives CSVEARTVYNEQFF.

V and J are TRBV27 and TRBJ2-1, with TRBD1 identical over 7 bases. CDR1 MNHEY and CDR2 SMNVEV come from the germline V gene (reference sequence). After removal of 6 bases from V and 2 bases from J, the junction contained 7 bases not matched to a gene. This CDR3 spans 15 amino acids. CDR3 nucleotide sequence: TGTGCCAGCAGCATAGACAGGGACCCCTACAATGAGCAGTTCTTC. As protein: CASSIDRDPYNEQFF.

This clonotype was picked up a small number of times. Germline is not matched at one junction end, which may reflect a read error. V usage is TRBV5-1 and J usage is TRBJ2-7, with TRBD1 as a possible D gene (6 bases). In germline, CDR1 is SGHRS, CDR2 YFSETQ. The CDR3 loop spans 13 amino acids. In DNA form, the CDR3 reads TGTGCCAGCAGTTGGGACACTTCCTACGAGCAGTACTTC. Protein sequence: CASSWDTSYEQYF.

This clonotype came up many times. CDR3 region: CASSPPGLAGQETQYF. CDR3 bases: TGCGCCAGCAGCCCCCCAGGACTAGCGGGACAAGAGACCCAGTACTTC. The chain employs TRBV4-1 and TRBJ2-5; 12 positions match TRBD2. V lost 4 bases and J lost 2; bases outside the gene matches: 5. Germline CDR1 MGHRA, CDR2 YSYEKL. The CDR3 consists of 16 residues.

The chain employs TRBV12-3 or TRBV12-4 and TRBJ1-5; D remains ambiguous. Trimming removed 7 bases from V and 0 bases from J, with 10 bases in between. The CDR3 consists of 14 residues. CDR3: CASTENYSNQPQHF. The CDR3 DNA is TGTGCCAGCACCGAGAATTATAGCAATCAGCCCCAGCATTTT.

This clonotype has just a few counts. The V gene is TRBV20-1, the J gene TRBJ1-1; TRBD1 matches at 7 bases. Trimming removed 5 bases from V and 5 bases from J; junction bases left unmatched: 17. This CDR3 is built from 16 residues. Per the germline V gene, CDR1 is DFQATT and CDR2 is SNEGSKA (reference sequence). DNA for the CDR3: TGCAGTGCTGGGGGGGGTTCACAGGGGCGAGGAACTGAAGCTTTCTTT. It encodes CSAGGGSQGRGTEAFF.

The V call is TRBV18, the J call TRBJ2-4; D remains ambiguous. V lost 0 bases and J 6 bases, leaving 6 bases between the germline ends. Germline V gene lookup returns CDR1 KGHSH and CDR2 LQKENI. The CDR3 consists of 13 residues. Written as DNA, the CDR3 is TGTGCCAGCTCACCACCGTACGTAAACATTCAGTACTTC. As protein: CASSPPYVNIQYF.